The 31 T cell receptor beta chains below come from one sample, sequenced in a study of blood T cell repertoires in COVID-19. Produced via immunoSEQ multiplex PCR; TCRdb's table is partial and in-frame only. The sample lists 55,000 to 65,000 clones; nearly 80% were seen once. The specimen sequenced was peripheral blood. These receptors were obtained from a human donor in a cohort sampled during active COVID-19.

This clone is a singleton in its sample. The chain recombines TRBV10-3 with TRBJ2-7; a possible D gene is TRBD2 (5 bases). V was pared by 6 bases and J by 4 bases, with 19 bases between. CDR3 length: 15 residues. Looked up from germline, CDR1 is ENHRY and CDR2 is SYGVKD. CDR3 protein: CAISDGPLEQYEQYF. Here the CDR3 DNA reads TGTGCCATCAGCGATGGCCCACTAGAGCAATACGAGCAGTACTTC.

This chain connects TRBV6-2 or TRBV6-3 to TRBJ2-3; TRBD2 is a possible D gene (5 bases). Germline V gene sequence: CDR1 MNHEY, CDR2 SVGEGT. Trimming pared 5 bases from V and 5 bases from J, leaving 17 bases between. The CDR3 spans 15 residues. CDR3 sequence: CASSPRGMVRDTQYF. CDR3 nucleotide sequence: TGTGCCAGCAGTCCCAGAGGGATGGTAAGAGATACGCAGTATTTT.

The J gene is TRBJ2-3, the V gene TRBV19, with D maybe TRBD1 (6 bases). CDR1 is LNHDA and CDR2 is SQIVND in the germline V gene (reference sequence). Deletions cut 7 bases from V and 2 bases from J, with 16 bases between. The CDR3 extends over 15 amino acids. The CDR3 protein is CASTVTGYPTDTQYF. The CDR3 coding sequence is TGTGCCAGTACCGTGACAGGCTACCCCACAGATACGCAGTATTTT. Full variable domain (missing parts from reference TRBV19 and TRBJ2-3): DGGITQSPKYLFRKEGQNVTLSCEQNLNHDAMYWYRQDPGQGLRLIYYSQIVNDFQKGDIAEGYSVSREKKESFPLTVTSAQKNPTAFYLCASTVTGYPTDTQYFGPGTRLTVL.

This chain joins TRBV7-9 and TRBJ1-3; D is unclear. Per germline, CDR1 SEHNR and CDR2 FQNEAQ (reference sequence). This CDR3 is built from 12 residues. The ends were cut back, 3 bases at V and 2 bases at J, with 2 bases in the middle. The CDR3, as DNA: TGTGCCAGCAGCTTTACTGGAAACACCATATATTTT. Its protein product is CASSFTGNTIYF.

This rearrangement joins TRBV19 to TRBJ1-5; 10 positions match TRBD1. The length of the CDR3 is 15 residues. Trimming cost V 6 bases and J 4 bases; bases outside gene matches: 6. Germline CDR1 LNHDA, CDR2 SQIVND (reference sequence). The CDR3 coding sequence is TGTGCCAGTAGGCAGACAGGGGGCGCGAATCAGCCCCAGCATTTT. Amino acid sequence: CASRQTGGANQPQHF.

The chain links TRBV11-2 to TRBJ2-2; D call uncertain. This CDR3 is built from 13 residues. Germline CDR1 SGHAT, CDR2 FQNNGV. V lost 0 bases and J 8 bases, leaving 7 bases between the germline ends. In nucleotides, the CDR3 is TGTGCCAGCAGCTTAGACCGGAGTGGGGAGCTGTTTTTT. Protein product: CASSLDRSGELFF.

The chain's CDR3 is CASSSGFPLYEQYF. In DNA form, the CDR3 reads TGTGCCAGCAGTTCAGGGTTCCCGCTTTACGAGCAGTACTTC. This chain links TRBV6-5 with TRBJ2-7, with a possible D match to TRBD1 (5 bases). The V gene's germline CDR1 is MNHEY and CDR2 SVGAGI. CDR3 length: 14 amino acids. Trimming removed 4 bases at V and 4 bases at J, with 14 bases between.

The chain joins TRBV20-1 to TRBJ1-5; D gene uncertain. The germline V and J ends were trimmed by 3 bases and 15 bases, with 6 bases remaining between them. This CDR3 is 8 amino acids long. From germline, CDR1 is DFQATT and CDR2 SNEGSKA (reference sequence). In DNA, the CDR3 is TGCAGTGCTAGTCGGTGGCATTTT. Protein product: CSASRWHF.

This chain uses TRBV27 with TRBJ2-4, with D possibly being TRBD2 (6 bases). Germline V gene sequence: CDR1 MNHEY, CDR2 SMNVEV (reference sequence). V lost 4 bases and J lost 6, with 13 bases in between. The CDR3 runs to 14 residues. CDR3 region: CASSSLGLGNIQYF. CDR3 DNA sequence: TGTGCCAGCAGTTCTCTGGGACTGGGAAACATTCAGTACTTC.

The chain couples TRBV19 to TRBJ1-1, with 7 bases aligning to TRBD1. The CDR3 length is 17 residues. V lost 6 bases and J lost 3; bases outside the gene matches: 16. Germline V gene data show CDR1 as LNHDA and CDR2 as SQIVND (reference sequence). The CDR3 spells CASRNKNRGSLDTEAFF. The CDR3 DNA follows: TGTGCCAGTAGGAATAAGAACAGGGGTTCATTGGACACTGAAGCTTTCTTT.

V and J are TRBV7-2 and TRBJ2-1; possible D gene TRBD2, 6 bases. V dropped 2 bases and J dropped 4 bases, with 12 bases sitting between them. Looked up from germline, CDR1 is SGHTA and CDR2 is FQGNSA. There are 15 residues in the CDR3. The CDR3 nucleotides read TGTGCCAGCAGCTTAAATGCGGGATGGTACAATGAGCAGTTCTTC. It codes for CASSLNAGWYNEQFF.

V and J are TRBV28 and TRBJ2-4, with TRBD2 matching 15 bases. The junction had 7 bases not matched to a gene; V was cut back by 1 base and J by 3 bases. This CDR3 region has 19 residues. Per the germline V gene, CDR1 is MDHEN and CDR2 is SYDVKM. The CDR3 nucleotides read TGTGCCAGCAGTTTATTAAAGGGACTAGCGGGAGGAGGCAAAAACATTCAGTACTTC. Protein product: CASSLLKGLAGGGKNIQYF.

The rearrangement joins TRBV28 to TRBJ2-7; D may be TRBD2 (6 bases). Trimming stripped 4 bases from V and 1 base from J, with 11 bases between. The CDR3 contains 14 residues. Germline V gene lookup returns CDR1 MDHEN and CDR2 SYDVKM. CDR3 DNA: TGTGCCAGCAGTTGGGGCGGGACTTCCTACGAGCAGTACTTC. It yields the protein CASSWGGTSYEQYF.

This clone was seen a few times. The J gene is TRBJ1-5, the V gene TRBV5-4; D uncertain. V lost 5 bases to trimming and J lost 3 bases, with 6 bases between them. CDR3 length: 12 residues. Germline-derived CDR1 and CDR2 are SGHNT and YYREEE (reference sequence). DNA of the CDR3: TGTGCCAGCAGTATCTACAATCAGCCCCAGCATTTT. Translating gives CASSIYNQPQHF.

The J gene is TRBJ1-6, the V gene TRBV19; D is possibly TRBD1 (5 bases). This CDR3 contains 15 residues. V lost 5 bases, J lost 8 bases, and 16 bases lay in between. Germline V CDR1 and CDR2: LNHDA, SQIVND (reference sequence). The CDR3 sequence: CASSFVGRADSPLHF. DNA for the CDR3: TGTGCCAGTAGTTTCGTCGGCAGGGCGGATTCACCCCTCCACTTT.

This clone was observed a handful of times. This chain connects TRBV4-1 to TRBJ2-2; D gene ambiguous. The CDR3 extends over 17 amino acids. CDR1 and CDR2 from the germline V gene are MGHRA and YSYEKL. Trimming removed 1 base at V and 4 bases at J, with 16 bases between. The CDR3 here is CASSQGYSAQFTGELFF. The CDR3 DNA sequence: TGCGCCAGCAGCCAAGGGTATTCTGCTCAGTTCACCGGGGAGCTGTTTTTT.

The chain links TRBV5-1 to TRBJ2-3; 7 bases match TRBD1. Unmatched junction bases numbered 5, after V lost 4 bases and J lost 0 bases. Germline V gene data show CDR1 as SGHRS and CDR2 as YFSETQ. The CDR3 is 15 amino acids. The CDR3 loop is CASSPYRGSTDTQYF. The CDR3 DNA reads TGCGCCAGCAGCCCGTACAGGGGCAGCACAGATACGCAGTATTTT.

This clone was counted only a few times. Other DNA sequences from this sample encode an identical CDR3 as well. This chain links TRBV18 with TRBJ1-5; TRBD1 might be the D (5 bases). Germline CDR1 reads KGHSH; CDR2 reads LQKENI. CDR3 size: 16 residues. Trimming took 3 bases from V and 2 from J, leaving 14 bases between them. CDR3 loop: CASSPGGVGGNQPQHF. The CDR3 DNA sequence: TGTGCCAGCTCACCCGGAGGGGTGGGGGGCAATCAGCCCCAGCATTTT.

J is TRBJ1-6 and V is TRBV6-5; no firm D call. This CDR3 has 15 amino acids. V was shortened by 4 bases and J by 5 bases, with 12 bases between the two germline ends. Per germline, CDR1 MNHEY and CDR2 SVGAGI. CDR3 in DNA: TGTGCCAGCAGTTCCCCGGGAGGGAATAATTCACCCCTCCACTTT. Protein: CASSSPGGNNSPLHF.

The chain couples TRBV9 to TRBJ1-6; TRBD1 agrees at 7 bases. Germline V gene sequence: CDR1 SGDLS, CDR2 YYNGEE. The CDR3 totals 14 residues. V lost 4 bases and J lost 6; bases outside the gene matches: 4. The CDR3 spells CASSPGTVNSPLHF. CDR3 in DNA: TGTGCCAGCAGCCCCGGGACAGTTAATTCACCCCTCCACTTT. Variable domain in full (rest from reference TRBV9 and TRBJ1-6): DSGVTQTPKHLITATGQRVTLRCSPRSGDLSVYWYQQSLDQGLQFLIQYYNGEERAKGNILERFSAQQFPDLHSELNLSSLELGDSALYFCASSPGTVNSPLHFGNGTRLTVT.

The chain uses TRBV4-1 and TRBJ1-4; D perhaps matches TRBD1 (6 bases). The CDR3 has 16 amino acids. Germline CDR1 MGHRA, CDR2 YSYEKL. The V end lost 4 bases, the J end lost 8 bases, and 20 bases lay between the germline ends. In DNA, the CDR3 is TGCGCCAGCAGCCGGTATAGCACAGGGATAGAGGAAAAACTGTTTTTT. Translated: CASSRYSTGIEEKLFF.

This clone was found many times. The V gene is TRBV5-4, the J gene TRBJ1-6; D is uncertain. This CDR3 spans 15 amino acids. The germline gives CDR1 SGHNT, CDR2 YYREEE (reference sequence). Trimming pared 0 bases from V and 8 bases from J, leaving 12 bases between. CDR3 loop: CASSLGQEDYSPLHF. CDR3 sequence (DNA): TGTGCCAGCAGCTTGGGCCAGGAGGATTATTCACCCCTCCACTTT.

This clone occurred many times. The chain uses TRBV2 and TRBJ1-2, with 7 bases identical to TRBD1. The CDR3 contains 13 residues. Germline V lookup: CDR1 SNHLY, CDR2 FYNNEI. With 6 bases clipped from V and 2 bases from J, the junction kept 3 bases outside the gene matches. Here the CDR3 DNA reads TGTGCCAGCAGGACGACAGGGAACTATGGCTACACCTTC. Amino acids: CASRTTGNYGYTF. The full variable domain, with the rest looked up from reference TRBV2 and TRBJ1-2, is EPEVTQTPSHQVTQMGQEVILRCVPISNHLYFYWYRQILGQKVEFLVSFYNNEISEKSEIFDDQFSVERPDGSNFTLKIRSTKLEDSAMYFCASRTTGNYGYTFGSGTRLTVV.

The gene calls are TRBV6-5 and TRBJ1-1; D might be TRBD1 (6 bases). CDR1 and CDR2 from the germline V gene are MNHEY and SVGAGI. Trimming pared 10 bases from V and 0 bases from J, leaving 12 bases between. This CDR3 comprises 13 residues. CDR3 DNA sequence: TGTGCCACCGAGGACAGATTGAACACTGAAGCTTTCTTT. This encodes CATEDRLNTEAFF.

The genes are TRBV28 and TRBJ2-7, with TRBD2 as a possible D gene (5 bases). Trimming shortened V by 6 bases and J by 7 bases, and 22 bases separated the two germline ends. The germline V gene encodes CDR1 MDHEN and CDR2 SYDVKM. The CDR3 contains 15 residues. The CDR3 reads CASRGASQRVGEQYF. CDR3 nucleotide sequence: TGTGCCAGCAGGGGCGCCTCGCAGAGGGTCGGAGAGCAGTACTTC.

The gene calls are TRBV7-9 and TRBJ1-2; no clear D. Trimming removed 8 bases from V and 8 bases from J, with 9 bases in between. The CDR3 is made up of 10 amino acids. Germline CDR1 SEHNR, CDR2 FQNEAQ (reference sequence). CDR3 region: CASSGRGYTF. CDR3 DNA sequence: TGTGCCAGCTCGGGAAGGGGCTACACCTTC.

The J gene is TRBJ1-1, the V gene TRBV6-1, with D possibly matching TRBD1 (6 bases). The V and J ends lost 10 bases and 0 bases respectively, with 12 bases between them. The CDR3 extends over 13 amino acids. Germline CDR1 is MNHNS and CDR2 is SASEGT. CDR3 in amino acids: CATSGVVNTEAFF. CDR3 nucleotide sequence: TGTGCCACCTCAGGGGTGGTGAACACTGAAGCTTTCTTT.

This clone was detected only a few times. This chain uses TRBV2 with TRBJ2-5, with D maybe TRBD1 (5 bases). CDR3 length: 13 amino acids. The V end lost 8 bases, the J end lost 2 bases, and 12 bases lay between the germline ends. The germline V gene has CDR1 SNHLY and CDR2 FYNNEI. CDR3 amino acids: CASATGIQETQYF. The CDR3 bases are TGTGCCAGCGCAACAGGAATTCAAGAGACCCAGTACTTC. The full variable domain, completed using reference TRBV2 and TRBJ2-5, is EPEVTQTPSHQVTQMGQEVILRCVPISNHLYFYWYRQILGQKVEFLVSFYNNEISEKSEIFDDQFSVERPDGSNFTLKIRSTKLEDSAMYFCASATGIQETQYFGPGTRLLVL.

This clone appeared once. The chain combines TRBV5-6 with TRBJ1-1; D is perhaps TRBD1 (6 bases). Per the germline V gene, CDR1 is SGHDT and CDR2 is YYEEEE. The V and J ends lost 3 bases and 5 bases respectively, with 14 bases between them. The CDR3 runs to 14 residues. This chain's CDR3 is CASSSEIQGTEAFF. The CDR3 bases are TGTGCCAGCAGCTCTGAAATTCAGGGGACTGAAGCTTTCTTT.

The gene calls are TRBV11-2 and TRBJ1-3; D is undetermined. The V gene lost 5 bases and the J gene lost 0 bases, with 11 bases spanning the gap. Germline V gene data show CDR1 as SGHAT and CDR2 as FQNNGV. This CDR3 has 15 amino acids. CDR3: CASSERRRSGNTIYF. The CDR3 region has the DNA TGTGCCAGCAGCGAGCGACGGCGCTCTGGAAACACCATATATTTT. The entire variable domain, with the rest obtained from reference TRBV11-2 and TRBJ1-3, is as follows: EAGVAQSPRYKIIEKRQSVAFWCNPISGHATLYWYQQILGQGPKLLIQFQNNGVVDDSQLPKDRFSAERLKGVDSTLKIQPAKLEDSAVYLCASSERRRSGNTIYFGEGSWLTVV.

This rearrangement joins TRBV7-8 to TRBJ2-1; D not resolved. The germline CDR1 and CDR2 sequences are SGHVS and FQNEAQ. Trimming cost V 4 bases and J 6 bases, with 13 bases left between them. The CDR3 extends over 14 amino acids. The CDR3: CASSSLFLVNEQFF. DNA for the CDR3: TGTGCCAGCAGCTCACTGTTTCTTGTCAATGAGCAGTTCTTC.